The clone carrying this T cell receptor beta chain appeared once. What it binds is unknown. The data were taken from a study of cytomegalovirus exposure and HLA in healthy donors. Regarding the study as a whole: Cytomegalovirus-associated status was assigned to about 150 TCR beta chains.

A roughly 120-subject validation cohort, separate from the 666-subject first cohort, supplied the donors. CDR1 and CDR2 (germline): MDHEN, SYDVKM. V was shortened by 2 bases and J by 6 bases, with 3 bases between the two germline ends. CDR3 length: 11 amino acids. Produced via immunoSEQ multiplex PCR; TCRdb's table is partial and in-frame only. Among 150,000 to 200,000 clones listed, approximately 86% were seen once. This chain connects TRBV28 to TRBJ2-3; D ambiguous. The sequenced sample consisted of PBMCs. This TCR came from a man under 40 in good health and CMV-seropositive. CDR3 loop: CASSLGDTQYF. CDR3 bases: TGTGCCAGCAGTTTAGGGGATACGCAGTATTTT.